The clone carrying this T cell receptor (beta chain) was counted a few times. Germline V gene data show CDR1 as MRHNA and CDR2 as SNTAGT. This CDR3 comprises 14 residues. Deletions cut 3 bases from V and 0 bases from J, with 6 bases between. This sample was included in a study of T cell changes during pregnancy in multiple sclerosis. Using immunoSEQ multiplex PCR, the repertoire was profiled, and TCRdb retains in-frame clones only, with some absent. Among 30,000 to 45,000 clones listed, roughly 90% were seen once. The sequence derives from a female donor with multiple sclerosis, enrolled in a pregnancy study. The chain couples TRBV6-4 to TRBJ1-5; D call uncertain. The sample here was CD8+ T cells from peripheral blood mononuclear cells, taken before pregnancy. The CDR3 reads CASSETASNQPQHF. As DNA, the CDR3 is TGTGCCAGCAGTGAAACAGCTAGCAATCAGCCCCAGCATTTT.